The clone carrying this T cell receptor (beta chain) was detected many times. This sample stems from a study of neurological immune-mediated disorders. This CDR3 has 14 residues. Trimming cost V 4 bases and J 13 bases; bases outside gene matches: 14. The germline V gene has CDR1 DFQATT and CDR2 SNEGSKA (reference sequence). Using its own MiXCR run on the 5' RACE reads, TCRdb lists one record per CDR3 protein. The sample records tens of thousands of distinct CDR3 sequences, 5.2% being singletons. The sequencing input was PBMCs. The V gene is TRBV20-1, the J gene TRBJ2-5; 11 nucleotides agree with TRBD2. This TCR derives from a man younger than 35 with multiple sclerosis. The DNA of the CDR3 is TGCAGTGCTATTTTGGCTAGCGGGAGGAGGCTTTCGTACTTC. It translates to CSAILASGRRLSYF.